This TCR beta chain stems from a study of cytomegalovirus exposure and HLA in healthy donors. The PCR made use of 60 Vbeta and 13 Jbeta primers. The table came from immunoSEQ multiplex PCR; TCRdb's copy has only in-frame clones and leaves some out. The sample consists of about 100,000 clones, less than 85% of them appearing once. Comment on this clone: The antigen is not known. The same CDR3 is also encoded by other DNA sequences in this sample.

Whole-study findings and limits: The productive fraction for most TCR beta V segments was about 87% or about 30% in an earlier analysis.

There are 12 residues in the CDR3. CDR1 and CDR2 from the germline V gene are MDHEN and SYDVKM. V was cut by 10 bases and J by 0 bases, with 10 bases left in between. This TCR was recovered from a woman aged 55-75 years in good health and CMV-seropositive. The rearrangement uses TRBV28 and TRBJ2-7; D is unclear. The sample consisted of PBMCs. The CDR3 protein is CATAPGSYEQYF. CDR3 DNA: TGTGCCACCGCACCGGGCTCCTACGAGCAGTACTTC.